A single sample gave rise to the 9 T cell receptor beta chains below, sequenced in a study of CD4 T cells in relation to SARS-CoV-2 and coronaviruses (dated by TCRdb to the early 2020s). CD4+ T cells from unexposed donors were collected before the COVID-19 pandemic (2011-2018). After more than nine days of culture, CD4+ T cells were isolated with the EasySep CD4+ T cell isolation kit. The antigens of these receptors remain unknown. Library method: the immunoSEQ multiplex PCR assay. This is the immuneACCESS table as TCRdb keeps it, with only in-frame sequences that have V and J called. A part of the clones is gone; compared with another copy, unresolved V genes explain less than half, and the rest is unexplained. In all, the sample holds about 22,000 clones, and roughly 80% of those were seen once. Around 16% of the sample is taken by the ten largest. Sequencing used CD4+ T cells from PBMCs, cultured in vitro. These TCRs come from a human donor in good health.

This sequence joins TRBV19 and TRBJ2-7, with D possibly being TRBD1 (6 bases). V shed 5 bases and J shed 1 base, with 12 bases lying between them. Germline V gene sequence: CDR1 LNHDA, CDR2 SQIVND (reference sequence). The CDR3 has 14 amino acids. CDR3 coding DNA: TGTGCCAGTAGTGACTCGACAGGATCCTACGAGCAGTACTTC. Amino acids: CASSDSTGSYEQYF.

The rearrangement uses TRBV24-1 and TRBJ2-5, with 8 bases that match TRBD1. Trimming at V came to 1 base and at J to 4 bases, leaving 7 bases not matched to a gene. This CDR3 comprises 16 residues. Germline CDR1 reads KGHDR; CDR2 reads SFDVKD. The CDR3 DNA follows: TGTGCCACCAGTGATTTCGGGACAGGCCATGGAGAGACCCAGTACTTC. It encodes CATSDFGTGHGETQYF.

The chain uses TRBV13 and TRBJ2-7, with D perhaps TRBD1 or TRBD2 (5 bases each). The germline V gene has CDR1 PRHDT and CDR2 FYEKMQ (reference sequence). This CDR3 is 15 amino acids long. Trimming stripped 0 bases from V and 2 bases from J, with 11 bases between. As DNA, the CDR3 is TGTGCCAGCAGCTTAGGCGGGACGGACACCTACGAGCAGTACTTC. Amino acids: CASSLGGTDTYEQYF.

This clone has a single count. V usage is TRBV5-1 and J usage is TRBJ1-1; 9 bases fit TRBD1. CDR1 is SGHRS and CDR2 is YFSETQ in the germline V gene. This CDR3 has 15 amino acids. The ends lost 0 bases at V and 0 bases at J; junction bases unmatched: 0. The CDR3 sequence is CASSLGTGVNTEAFF. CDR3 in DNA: TGCGCCAGCAGCTTGGGGACAGGGGTGAACACTGAAGCTTTCTTT.

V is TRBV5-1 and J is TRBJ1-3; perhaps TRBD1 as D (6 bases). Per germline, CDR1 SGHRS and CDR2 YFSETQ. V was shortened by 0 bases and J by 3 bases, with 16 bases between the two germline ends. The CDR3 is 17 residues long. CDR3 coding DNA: TGCGCCAGCAGCTTGGGGGATAGGGGGGCGCTTGGAAACACCATATATTTT. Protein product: CASSLGDRGALGNTIYF.

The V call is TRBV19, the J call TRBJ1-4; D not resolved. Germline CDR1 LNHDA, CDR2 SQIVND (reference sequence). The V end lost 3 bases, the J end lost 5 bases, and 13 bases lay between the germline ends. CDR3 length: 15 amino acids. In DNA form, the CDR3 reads TGTGCCAGTAGTATTCAGACAAGTGGGAATGAAAAACTGTTTTTT. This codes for CASSIQTSGNEKLFF.

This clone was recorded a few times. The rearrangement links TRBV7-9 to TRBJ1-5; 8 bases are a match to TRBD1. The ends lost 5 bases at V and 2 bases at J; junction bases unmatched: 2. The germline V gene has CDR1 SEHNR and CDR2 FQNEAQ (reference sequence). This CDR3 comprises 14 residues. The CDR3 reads CASSVDRGNQPQHF. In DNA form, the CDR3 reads TGTGCCAGCAGCGTGGACAGGGGCAATCAGCCCCAGCATTTT.

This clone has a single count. CDR3 loop: CASSLATNQPQHF. The DNA for the CDR3 is TGCGCCAGCAGCTTGGCCACAAATCAGCCCCAGCATTTT. The chain uses TRBV5-1 and TRBJ1-5; no clear D. Per germline, CDR1 SGHRS and CDR2 YFSETQ. V lost 0 bases and J 4 bases, leaving 5 bases between the germline ends. The CDR3 is 13 amino acids.

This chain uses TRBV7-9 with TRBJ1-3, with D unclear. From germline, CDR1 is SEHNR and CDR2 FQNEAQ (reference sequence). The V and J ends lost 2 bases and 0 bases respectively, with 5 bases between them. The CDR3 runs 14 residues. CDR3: CASSLSLSGNTIYF. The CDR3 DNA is TGTGCCAGCAGCTTATCTCTCTCTGGAAACACCATATATTTT.